This T cell receptor (beta chain) was found in a study of graft-versus-host responses after intestinal transplantation. Study overall: Every one of the recipients received anti-thymocyte globulin induction and afterwards took tacrolimus and steroids for around 3 years.

Overall study findings and caveats: Analysis identified GvH clones in recipient marrow, with some appearing first in ileum or blood. Maximum circulating GvH clone levels tracked with early post-transplant HvG decreases.

This table comes from immunoSEQ multiplex PCR, and its TCRdb copy is limited to in-frame clones, with some not included. The sample comprises roughly 51,000 clones, around 89% of which are singletons, and under 0.65% rests with the top ten. The CDR3 contains 16 residues. Germline loops: CDR1 MGHRA, CDR2 YSYEKL. The germline V and J ends were trimmed by 0 bases and 8 bases, with 16 bases remaining between them. With respect to this clone: No antigen is known for it.

This receptor was identified in a human donor who was the organ donor for an intestinal transplant. Material: unstimulated CD4+ T cells sorted from spleen or lymph node cells, obtained before transplant. The chain uses TRBV4-1 and TRBJ1-4, with TRBD1 as a possible D gene (5 bases). CDR3 sequence (DNA): TGCGCCAGCAGCCAAGATGGGTCCGGGGCGGGGGAAAAACTGTTTTTT. This translates into CASSQDGSGAGEKLFF.